The sequence of this T cell receptor beta chain was determined in a study of cytomegalovirus exposure and HLA in healthy donors. This clone turned up a few times. The target antigen is unknown. PCR used 60 Vbeta primers and 13 Jbeta primers. Libraries were prepared by immunoSEQ multiplex PCR; TCRdb keeps only in-frame clonotypes and omits some of them. The table lists more than 130,000 clones, 60% to 85% of them singletons. Points from the study as a whole: Later on, a genetic analysis was performed. It linked a missense variant in DCLRE1C with V- and J-gene trimming of TCR beta.

This TCR came from a man aged 18 to 29 in good health and CMV-seronegative. Sequences were obtained from PBMCs.

CDR3: CASSLALGGVYEKLFF. The CDR3 nucleotides read TGTGCCAGCAGCTTAGCGCTAGGGGGGGTCTATGAAAAACTGTTTTTT. The chain links TRBV7-8 to TRBJ1-4; a possible D gene is TRBD1 (6 bases). The CDR3 runs to 16 residues. The V gene lost 0 bases and the J gene lost 6 bases, with 14 bases spanning the gap. Per the germline V gene, CDR1 is SGHVS and CDR2 is FQNEAQ.